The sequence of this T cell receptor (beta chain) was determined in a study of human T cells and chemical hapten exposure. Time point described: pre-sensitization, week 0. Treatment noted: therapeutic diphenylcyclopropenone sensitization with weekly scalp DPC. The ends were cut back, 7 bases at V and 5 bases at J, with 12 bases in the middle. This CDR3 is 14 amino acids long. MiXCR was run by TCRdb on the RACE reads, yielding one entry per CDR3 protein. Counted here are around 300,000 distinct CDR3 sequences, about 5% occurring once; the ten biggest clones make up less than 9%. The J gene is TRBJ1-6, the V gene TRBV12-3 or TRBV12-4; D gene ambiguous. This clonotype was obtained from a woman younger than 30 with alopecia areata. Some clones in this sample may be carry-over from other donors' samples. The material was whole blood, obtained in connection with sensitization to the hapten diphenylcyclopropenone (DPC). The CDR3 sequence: CASKGLGNNSPLHF. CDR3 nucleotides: TGTGCCAGCAAAGGTTTAGGGAATAATTCACCCCTCCACTTT.